This T cell receptor (beta chain) came from a study of T cell changes during pregnancy in multiple sclerosis (dated by TCRdb to the late 2010s). About the study as a whole: The study looked at changes in the T cell repertoire across pregnancy in women with multiple sclerosis.

As encoded in the germline V gene (reference sequence), CDR1 is MNHEY while CDR2 is SMNVEV. Reading from cysteine to phenylalanine, the CDR3 counts 13 amino acids. The entry retains the CDR3 DNA only, 39 bases that are in frame from base 1. V sheds 5 bases and J sheds 5 bases, leaving 12 bases between their ends. On this clone itself: Its antigen is unknown. The sample holds no much larger clone one base away, and base qualities are not on file.

Library method: the immunoSEQ multiplex PCR assay. TCRdb provides this immuneACCESS table in a form limited to in-frame rearrangements. Some clones are lacking; in checked studies, under half of them reflect an unresolved V gene, and why the rest are absent is not known. The sample data list fewer than 100,000 clones, and 93% of these were observed just once. The ten largest clones add up to approximately 2.8% of the sample. The receptor was isolated from a female donor in good health, enrolled as a control in a pregnancy study. Sequenced material: peripheral blood, taken after pregnancy. The rearranged segments are TRBV27 and TRBJ1-2, with the D gene too uncertain to name. The DNA is TGTGCCAGCAGTCCGGGTCCTAGTTATGGCTACACCTTC. Translated, this gives CASSPGPSYGYTF.